This TCR beta chain was sequenced in a study of T cell repertoires in cytomegalovirus infection. Comment on this clonotype: Its antigen remains unidentified.

CDR1 and CDR2 from the germline V gene are MDHEN and SYDVKM. With 3 bases removed from V and 0 bases from J, the gap between germline ends came to 21 bases. The CDR3 runs to 20 residues. MiXCR, run by TCRdb on the reads, gives a single entry per CDR3 protein. The data hold around 99,000 distinct CDR3 sequences, with 25% to 30% observed a single time. The specimen was CD8+ T cells from cultured PBMCs, collected from culture after CMV antigen stimulation. The receptor comes from a human donor in good health (CMV status not recorded). Some clones in this sample may be carry-over from other donors' samples. The V gene is TRBV28, the J gene TRBJ1-6; D is undetermined. CDR3 loop: CASSLFSKDVVFSYNSPLHF. CDR3 nucleotides: TGTGCCAGCAGTTTGTTTTCAAAGGACGTCGTCTTCTCCTATAATTCACCCCTCCACTTT.